Detailed here is one T cell receptor (beta chain). The junction departs from the called germline gene at one end, perhaps through a read error. The time point: patch test 2, 6 weeks after DPC sensitization. Treatment denoted: therapeutic diphenylcyclopropenone sensitization with weekly scalp DPC. Only after blood had been drawn was each patch test applied. The CDR3 sequence is 14 residues long. Germline CDR1 SQVTM, CDR2 ANQGSEA. These data come from a study of human T cells and chemical hapten exposure. Study-level background: Per-sample TCR yield variation was attributed mainly to small pooled library volume differences.

Individual cDNA molecules received unique molecular identifiers in the library. In the original analysis: Per sample, the median was approximately 100,000 TCRs, with values from approximately 25,000 to 650,000. TCRdb recomputed calls from the RACE reads with MiXCR, one row per CDR3 protein. What appears here as the V and J calls and clone size reflects TCRdb's work, not the paper's. The sample shows 85,000 to 95,000 distinct CDR3 sequences, more than 9.5% of them seen only once. The sequencing used whole blood, collected in connection with sensitization to the hapten diphenylcyclopropenone (DPC). The rearrangement joins TRBV29-1 to TRBJ1-2; 9 positions match TRBD1. This clonotype was obtained from a man between 40 and 49 years old with alopecia areata. Some clones in this sample may be carry-over from other donors' samples. This chain's CDR3 is CSVDRTGDGYGHTF. In nucleotides, the CDR3 is TGCAGCGTTGACCGGACAGGGGATGGCTATGGCCACACCTTC.